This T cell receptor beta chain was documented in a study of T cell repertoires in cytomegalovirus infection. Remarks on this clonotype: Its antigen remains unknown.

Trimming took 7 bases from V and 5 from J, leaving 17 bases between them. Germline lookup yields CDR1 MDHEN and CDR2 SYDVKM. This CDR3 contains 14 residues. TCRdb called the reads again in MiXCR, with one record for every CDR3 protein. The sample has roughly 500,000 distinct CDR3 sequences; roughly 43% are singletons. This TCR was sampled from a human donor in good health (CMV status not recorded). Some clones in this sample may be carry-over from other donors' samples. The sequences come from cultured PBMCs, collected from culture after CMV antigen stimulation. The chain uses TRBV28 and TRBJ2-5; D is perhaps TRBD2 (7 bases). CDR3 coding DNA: TGTGCCAGCACTGGGGGGGGGGCCTGGGAGACCCAGTACTTC. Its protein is CASTGGGAWETQYF.